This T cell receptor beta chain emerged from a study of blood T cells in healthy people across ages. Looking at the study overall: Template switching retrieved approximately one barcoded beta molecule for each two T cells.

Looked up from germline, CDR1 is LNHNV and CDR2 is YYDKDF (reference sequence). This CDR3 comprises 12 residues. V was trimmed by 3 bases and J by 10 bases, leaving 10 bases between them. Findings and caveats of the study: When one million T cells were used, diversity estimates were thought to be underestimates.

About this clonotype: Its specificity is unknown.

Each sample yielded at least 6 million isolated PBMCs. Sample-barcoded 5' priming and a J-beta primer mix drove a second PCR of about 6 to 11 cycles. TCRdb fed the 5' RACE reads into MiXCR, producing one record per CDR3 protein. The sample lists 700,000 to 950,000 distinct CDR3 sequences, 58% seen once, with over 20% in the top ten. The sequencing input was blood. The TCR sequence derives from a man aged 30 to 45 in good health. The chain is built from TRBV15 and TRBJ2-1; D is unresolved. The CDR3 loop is CATSSVGVEQFF. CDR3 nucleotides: TGTGCCACCAGCAGTGTTGGGGTAGAGCAGTTCTTC.